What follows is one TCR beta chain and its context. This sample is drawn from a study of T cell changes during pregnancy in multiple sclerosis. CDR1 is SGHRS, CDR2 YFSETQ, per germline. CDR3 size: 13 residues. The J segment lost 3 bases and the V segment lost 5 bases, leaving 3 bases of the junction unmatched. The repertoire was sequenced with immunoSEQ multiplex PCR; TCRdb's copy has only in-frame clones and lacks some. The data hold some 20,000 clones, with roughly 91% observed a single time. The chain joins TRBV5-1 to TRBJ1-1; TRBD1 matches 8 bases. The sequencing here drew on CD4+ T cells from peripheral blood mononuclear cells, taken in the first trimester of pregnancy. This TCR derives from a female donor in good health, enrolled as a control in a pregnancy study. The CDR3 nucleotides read TGCGCCAGCAGGACACAGGGGGACACTGAAGCTTTCTTT. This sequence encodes CASRTQGDTEAFF.